This T cell receptor beta chain is drawn from a study of identifying expanded T cells in peripheral blood. During the collection period, no donor immune events like infections were recorded. This CDR3 region has 15 residues. Germline V gives CDR1 LNHNV, CDR2 YYDKDF (reference sequence). V was trimmed by 0 bases and J by 3 bases, leaving 11 bases between them. Sequencing used immunoSEQ multiplex PCR; TCRdb keeps in-frame clones, though not all of them. The sample includes about 63,000 clones, approximately 83% of them seen just once. General study points: Differentially abundant clones: roughly 1.2 between replicates, 16.4 at about 13 days, 19 to 20 at four. Across healthy donors, higher total template counts meant significantly greater approximately two-week count variance.

Remarks on this clone: The antigen is unknown.

Sample: blood. The source is a person aged 18-70 years in good health. The chain joins TRBV15 to TRBJ2-5; D might be TRBD1 (5 bases). This chain's CDR3 is CATSRDGVREETQYF. The CDR3 DNA follows: TGTGCCACCAGCAGAGATGGGGTCAGGGAAGAGACCCAGTACTTC. Supplemented by reference TRBV15 and TRBJ2-5, the full variable domain reads DAMVIQNPRYQVTQFGKPVTLSCSQTLNHNVMYWYQQKSSQAPKLLFHYYDKDFNNEADTPDNFQSRRPNTSFCFLDIRSPGLGDTAMYLCATSRDGVREETQYFGPGTRLLVL.